Detailed here is one T cell receptor (beta chain). The sample belongs to a study of beta chain features in type 1 diabetes. This CDR3 contains 13 residues. Germline V gene lookup returns CDR1 SGHTA and CDR2 FQGNSA. Trimming left V 6 bases short and J 3 bases short, with 11 bases between. The study reverse transcribed the entire isolated RNA, so it sequenced expressed TCRB transcripts. Clones were sequenced by immunoSEQ multiplex PCR, and TCRdb holds only the in-frame ones, with some missing. The table records about 150,000 clones, more than 9.5% of them present only once. This receptor was identified in a young man in good health. The rearrangement joins TRBV7-2 to TRBJ2-5, with a tentative D call TRBD2 (6 bases). Sequencing was carried out using central memory CD4+ T cells from blood. CDR3 sequence (DNA): TGTGCCAGCAGGAGAGCGGGTGAAGAGACCCAGTACTTC. Protein sequence: CASRRAGEETQYF.